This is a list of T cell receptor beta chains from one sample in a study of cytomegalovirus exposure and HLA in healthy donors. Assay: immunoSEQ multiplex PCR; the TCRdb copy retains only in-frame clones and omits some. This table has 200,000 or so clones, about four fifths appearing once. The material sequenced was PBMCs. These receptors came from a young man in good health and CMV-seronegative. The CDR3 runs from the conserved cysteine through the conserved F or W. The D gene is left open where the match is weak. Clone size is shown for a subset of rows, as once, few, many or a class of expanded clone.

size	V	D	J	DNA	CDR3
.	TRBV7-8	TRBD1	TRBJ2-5	TGTGCCAGCAGCTGGACAGGGGAGACCCAGTACTTC	CASSWTGETQYF
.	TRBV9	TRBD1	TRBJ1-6	TGTGCCAGCAGCACAACCGGGACAGGGGTTACACCCCTCCACTTT	CASSTTGTGVTPLHF
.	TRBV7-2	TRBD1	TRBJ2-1	TGTGCCAGCAGCCCGCACCCGGGACAGGCGTACAATGAGCAGTTCTTC	CASSPHPGQAYNEQFF
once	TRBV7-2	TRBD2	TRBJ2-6	TGTGCCAGCAGCCACGGACCAGCCACGGGGAGGGCCAGCGTCCTGACTTTC	CASSHGPATGRASVLTF
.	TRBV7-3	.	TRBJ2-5	TGTGCCAGCAGCTTAAGAGGCGCGGCACGGTACGGGGGTTCGGACGGCTTCTTGGTGAAGACCCAGTACTTC	CASSLRGAARYGGSDGFLVKTQYF
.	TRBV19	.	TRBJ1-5	TGTGCCAGTAGCGGAGCTCCACATCAGCCCCAGCATTTT	CASSGAPHQPQHF
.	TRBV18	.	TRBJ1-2	TGTGCCAGCTCACCACCACAAGGGGCCACTGGCTACACCTTC	CASSPPQGATGYTF
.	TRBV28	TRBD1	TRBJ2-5	TGTGCCAGCAGTTTATCCCCCCCCGGGACAGGGGCCGAGCGAGAGACCCAGTACTTC	CASSLSPPGTGAERETQYF
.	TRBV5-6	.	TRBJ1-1	TGTGCCAGCAGCCGAAATCAGGGGAACACTGAAGCTTTCTTT	CASSRNQGNTEAFF
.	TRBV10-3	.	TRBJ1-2	TGTGCCATCCACCAGGACATGACCTATGGCTGCACCTTC	CAIHQDMTYGCTF
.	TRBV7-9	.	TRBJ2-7	TGTGCCAGCAGCTTGGAGAGGGAATGGAGGGAGCAGTACTTC	CASSLEREWREQYF
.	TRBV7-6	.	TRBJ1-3	TGTGCCAGCTTCCTAGATGGAAACACCATATATTTT	CASFLDGNTIYF
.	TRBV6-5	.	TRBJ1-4	TGTGCCAGCAGGTCAGGGAACGAAAAACTGTTTTTT	CASRSGNEKLFF